Below, one T cell receptor beta chain is given with its context. Antigen unknown. The CDR3 has 23 amino acids. Germline V lookup: CDR1 SGHDN, CDR2 FVKESK. V was clipped by 3 bases and J by 0 bases; unmatched bases: 23. Healthy bone marrow donors formed the donor group. This sample is part of a study of cytomegalovirus exposure and HLA in healthy donors. Study background: Earlier results showed roughly 110 million unique TCR beta sequences derived from about 179 million T cells. Findings and limits, study-wide: It was likely that a cluster of highly shared sequence variants was a sequencing artifact.

Both 60 Vbeta primers and 13 Jbeta primers went into the PCR. Libraries were prepared by immunoSEQ multiplex PCR; TCRdb keeps only in-frame clonotypes and omits some of them. The sample records about 270,000 clones, roughly 85% being singletons. The J gene is TRBJ2-4, the V gene TRBV14; TRBD2 matches at 10 bases. The sample taken for sequencing was PBMCs. The receptor was isolated from a man between 35 and 55 years old in good health and CMV-seropositive. The CDR3 protein is CASSQSFRTYSGRPGLAKNIQYF. The CDR3 coding sequence is TGTGCCAGCAGCCAGTCGTTCCGGACCTATAGCGGGAGGCCTGGGTTAGCCAAAAACATTCAGTACTTC.